These 23 T cell receptor beta chains were all obtained from the same sample, sequenced in a study of OX40 agonist ivuxolimab in advanced cancers. Here immunoSEQ multiplex PCR was the method, and the copy in TCRdb shows in-frame clones only, minus some. The table records about 48,000 clones, over 75% of them present only once. This sample comprised CD4+ or CD8+ T cells sorted from blood, obtained in a trial of the OX40 agonist ivuxolimab. Receptors originate from an adult with an advanced solid tumor such as melanoma, head and neck, liver or kidney cancer.

CDR3 loop: CASWDRVTGELFF. As DNA, the CDR3 is TGTGCCAGCTGGGACAGGGTCACCGGGGAGCTGTTTTTT. The chain combines TRBV27 with TRBJ2-2; 9 nucleotides agree with TRBD1. CDR1 and CDR2 (germline): MNHEY, SMNVEV (reference sequence). The CDR3 is made up of 13 amino acids. V trimming: 8 bases; J trimming: 4 bases; junction bases outside the gene matches: 2.

The chain joins TRBV9 to TRBJ2-3, with TRBD2 matching over 7 bases. The V segment lost 7 bases and the J segment 7 bases; nucleotides outside the gene matches: 12. The CDR3 has 14 residues. CDR1 is SGDLS, CDR2 YYNGEE, per germline. DNA of the CDR3: TGTGCCAGCGGAGGGGAGGGCAGTAGAAATACGCAGTATTTT. The encoded protein is CASGGEGSRNTQYF.

This rearrangement joins TRBV2 to TRBJ2-7; D is unclear. The CDR3 is 11 amino acids. Trimming pared 5 bases from V and 4 bases from J, leaving 6 bases between. Germline-derived CDR1 and CDR2 are SNHLY and FYNNEI. CDR3 sequence: CASSQSYEQYF. CDR3 sequence (DNA): TGTGCCAGCAGTCAGAGTTACGAGCAGTACTTC.

The chain is built from TRBV6-6 and TRBJ2-7; TRBD1 agrees at 10 bases. The CDR3 totals 15 residues. Germline CDR1 is MNHNY and CDR2 is SVGAGI (reference sequence). With 6 bases clipped from V and 2 bases from J, the junction kept 7 bases outside the gene matches. For the CDR3, the DNA is TGTGCCAGCAGAGCGGGACAGGGGCATACCTACGAGCAGTACTTC. It codes for CASRAGQGHTYEQYF.

The chain links TRBV28 to TRBJ2-7, with 7 nucleotides matching TRBD1. V trimming: 4 bases; J trimming: 5 bases; junction bases outside the gene matches: 11. The CDR3 loop spans 15 amino acids. Germline V gene lookup returns CDR1 MDHEN and CDR2 SYDVKM. Here the CDR3 reads CASSSATGPRNEQYF. In DNA form, the CDR3 reads TGTGCCAGCAGTTCCGCGACAGGGCCGCGCAACGAGCAGTACTTC.

The genes are TRBV7-9 and TRBJ2-7; no clear D gene. CDR1 and CDR2 from the germline V gene are SEHNR and FQNEAQ (reference sequence). The CDR3 contains 12 residues. Trimming left V 1 base short and J 4 bases short, with 5 bases between. The CDR3 sequence: CASSLGVYEQYF. CDR3 in DNA: TGTGCCAGCAGCTTAGGAGTTTACGAGCAGTACTTC.

V is TRBV28 and J is TRBJ2-1; D may be TRBD1 or TRBD2 (6 bases each). The CDR3 spans 16 residues. Germline V lookup: CDR1 MDHEN, CDR2 SYDVKM. Trimming took 7 bases from V and 3 from J, leaving 19 bases between them. CDR3 region: CASKLGGGRNYNEQFF. CDR3 DNA sequence: TGTGCCAGCAAACTAGGGGGAGGCCGAAACTACAATGAGCAGTTCTTC.

In DNA form, the CDR3 reads TGTGAGGAAAAAGGGACAGGGAGGGGCTACACCTTC. Translating gives CEEKGTGRGYTF. The chain combines TRBV6-1 with TRBJ1-2; 9 positions agree with TRBD1. The CDR3 is 12 residues long. Germline loops: CDR1 MNHNS, CDR2 SASEGT.

CDR3 sequence: CASSLQGDHSEQYF. The DNA of the CDR3 is TGCGCCAGCAGCTTACAGGGGGACCATAGCGAGCAGTACTTC. V and J are TRBV5-1 and TRBJ2-7, with 8 bases that match TRBD1. Germline loops: CDR1 SGHRS, CDR2 YFSETQ. This CDR3 contains 14 residues. With V trimmed by 2 bases and J by 6 bases, 7 bases remained unmatched.

This chain links TRBV7-3 with TRBJ2-3; D could derive from TRBD1 or TRBD2 (5 bases each). Germline V gives CDR1 SGHTA, CDR2 FQGTGA. The CDR3 has 13 amino acids. V lost 3 bases, J lost 3 bases, and 7 bases lay in between. The DNA for the CDR3 is TGTGCCAGCAGCTTTGGGGGTACAGATACGCAGTATTTT. It encodes CASSFGGTDTQYF.

The chain recombines TRBV7-2 with TRBJ2-7; perhaps TRBD1 as D (6 bases). Trimming left V 1 base short and J 3 bases short, with 13 bases between. The V gene's germline CDR1 is SGHTA and CDR2 FQGNSA. The CDR3 has 15 residues. The CDR3 coding sequence is TGTGCCAGCAGCTTAGACCGGACAGAGGGCTACGAGCAGTACTTC. This gives the protein CASSLDRTEGYEQYF.

V gene TRBV27 combines with J gene TRBJ2-4; 7 nucleotides line up with TRBD2. V dropped 6 bases and J dropped 2; count of bases not matched to a gene: 7. This CDR3 contains 15 residues. The V gene's germline CDR1 is MNHEY and CDR2 SMNVEV (reference sequence). DNA for the CDR3: TGTGCCAGCAGAAGGCTAGCGGTTTCCAAAAACATTCAGTACTTC. The encoded protein is CASRRLAVSKNIQYF.

The chain links TRBV7-2 to TRBJ2-2, with TRBD2 identical over 8 bases. Trimming took 5 bases from V and 2 from J; bases not matched to a gene: 4. This CDR3 comprises 15 residues. From germline, CDR1 is SGHTA and CDR2 FQGNSA. The CDR3 region has the DNA TGTGCCAGCAGCCCAGCGGGGGCCAACACCGGGGAGCTGTTTTTT. The encoded protein is CASSPAGANTGELFF.

V usage is TRBV30 and J usage is TRBJ1-1; D uncertain. The V gene's germline CDR1 is GTSNPN and CDR2 SVGIG (reference sequence). This CDR3 contains 11 residues. V lost 0 bases to trimming and J lost 10 bases, with 9 bases between them. CDR3 sequence reads: CAWSVLGRAFF. The CDR3 nucleotides read TGTGCCTGGAGTGTCCTGGGTAGAGCTTTCTTT.

This chain links TRBV28 with TRBJ2-1, with a possible D match to TRBD2 (6 bases). The CDR3 consists of 16 residues. Germline V gives CDR1 MDHEN, CDR2 SYDVKM. Trimming left V 5 bases short and J 7 bases short, with 21 bases between. CDR3 residues: CASSPPGAGRDNEQFF. CDR3 DNA: TGTGCCAGCAGTCCCCCCGGTGCGGGGAGAGATAATGAGCAGTTCTTC.

The chain joins TRBV28 to TRBJ1-1; D is ambiguous. The CDR3 consists of 14 residues. Germline-derived CDR1 and CDR2 are MDHEN and SYDVKM. Deletions cut 5 bases from V and 4 bases from J, with 14 bases between. The CDR3 DNA follows: TGTGCCAGCAGTACCCGCCCTGATGGCACTGAAGCTTTCTTT. Protein: CASSTRPDGTEAFF. The entire variable domain, with the rest obtained from reference TRBV28 and TRBJ1-1, is as follows: DVKVTQSSRYLVKRTGEKVFLECVQDMDHENMFWYRQDPGLGLRLIYFSYDVKMKEKGDIPEGYSVSREKKERFSLILESASTNQTSMYLCASSTRPDGTEAFFGQGTRLTVV.

The sample holds a few counts of this clone. This rearrangement joins TRBV30 to TRBJ1-1, with 8 bases fitting TRBD1. The CDR3 loop spans 12 amino acids. Germline loops: CDR1 GTSNPN, CDR2 SVGIG (reference sequence). With V trimmed by 7 bases and J by 12 bases, 13 bases remained unmatched. Written as DNA, the CDR3 is TGTGCCTCAAGGCTTTGGGACAGGACCCCTTTCTTT. The encoded protein is CASRLWDRTPFF. Together with reference TRBV30 and TRBJ1-1, the CDR3 gives the full variable domain: SQTIHQWPATLVQPVGSPLSLECTVEGTSNPNLYWYRQAAGRGLQLLFYSVGIGQISSEVPQNLSASRPQDRQFILSSKKLLLSDSGFYLCASRLWDRTPFFGQGTRLTVV.

The CDR3 nucleotides are TGTGCCAGTACCCCCGTTTGGGGCTCCCGAGCTTTCTTT. This encodes CASTPVWGSRAFF. V and J are TRBV19 and TRBJ1-1; D may be TRBD1 (5 bases). The V end lost 7 bases, the J end lost 10 bases, and 19 bases lay between the germline ends. Germline values: CDR1 LNHDA, CDR2 SQIVND (reference sequence). The CDR3 totals 13 residues.

The gene calls are TRBV29-1 and TRBJ2-1, with 8 bases lining up with TRBD1. The germline CDR1 and CDR2 sequences are SQVTM and ANQGSEA. After removal of 4 bases from V and 3 bases from J, the junction contained 8 bases not matched to a gene. This CDR3 comprises 15 residues. The CDR3 here is CSVGFYRGSYNEQFF. The CDR3 region has the DNA TGCAGCGTTGGGTTCTACAGGGGGAGCTACAATGAGCAGTTCTTC.

The chain couples TRBV27 to TRBJ1-4, with 7 bases matching TRBD1. The trim removed 5 bases at V and 6 bases at J, leaving 12 bases unmatched. Germline assignment: CDR1 MNHEY and CDR2 SMNVEV (reference sequence). CDR3 length: 16 amino acids. The CDR3 sequence: CASSDSTGMDYEKLFF. The DNA for the CDR3 is TGTGCCAGCAGTGATTCGACAGGGATGGATTATGAAAAACTGTTTTTT.

The V gene is TRBV28, the J gene TRBJ1-1; D not certain. The V end lost 1 base, the J end lost 6 bases, and 15 bases lay between the germline ends. Looked up from germline, CDR1 is MDHEN and CDR2 is SYDVKM. This CDR3 region has 15 residues. The CDR3 DNA is TGTGCCAGCAGTTTATCCCCGGCACGGAAGGCTGAAGCTTTCTTT. Translating it yields CASSLSPARKAEAFF.

This clone was seen once. This sequence joins TRBV30 and TRBJ2-7; D unclear. This CDR3 is 13 amino acids long. CDR1 and CDR2 from the germline V gene are GTSNPN and SVGIG (reference sequence). The V end was cut by 3 bases, the J end by 0 bases, with 9 bases between. The CDR3 sequence is CAWSQEYSYEQYF. The CDR3 DNA is TGTGCCTGGAGCCAAGAATACTCCTACGAGCAGTACTTC.

The chain uses TRBV19 and TRBJ1-5, with 11 bases that match TRBD1. Germline V lookup: CDR1 LNHDA, CDR2 SQIVND (reference sequence). V lost 4 bases to trimming and J lost 3 bases; unmatched junction nucleotides: 2. The CDR3 is made up of 15 amino acids. CDR3 protein: CASSRTGGVNQPQHF. The DNA for the CDR3 is TGTGCCAGTAGTAGGACAGGGGGCGTCAATCAGCCCCAGCATTTT.